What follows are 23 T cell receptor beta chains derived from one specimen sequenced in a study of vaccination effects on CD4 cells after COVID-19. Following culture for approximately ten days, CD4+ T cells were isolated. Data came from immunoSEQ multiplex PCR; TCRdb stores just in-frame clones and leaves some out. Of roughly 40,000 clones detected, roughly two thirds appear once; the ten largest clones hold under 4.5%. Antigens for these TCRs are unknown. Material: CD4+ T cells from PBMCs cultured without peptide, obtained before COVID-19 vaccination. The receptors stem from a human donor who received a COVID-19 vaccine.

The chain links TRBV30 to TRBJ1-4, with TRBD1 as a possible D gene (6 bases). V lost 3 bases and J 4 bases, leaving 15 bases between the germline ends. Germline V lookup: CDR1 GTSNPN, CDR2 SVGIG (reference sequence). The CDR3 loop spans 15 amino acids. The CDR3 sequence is CAWRSTGHYNEKLFF. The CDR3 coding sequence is TGTGCCTGGAGATCTACGGGACACTATAATGAAAAACTGTTTTTT.

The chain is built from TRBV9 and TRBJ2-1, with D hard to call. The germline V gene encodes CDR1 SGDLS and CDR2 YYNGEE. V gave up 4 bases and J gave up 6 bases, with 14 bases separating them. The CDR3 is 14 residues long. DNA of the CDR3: TGTGCCAGCAGCCCGAGTGGTATAGTCAATGAGCAGTTCTTC. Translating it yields CASSPSGIVNEQFF. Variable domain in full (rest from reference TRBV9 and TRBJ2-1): DSGVTQTPKHLITATGQRVTLRCSPRSGDLSVYWYQQSLDQGLQFLIQYYNGEERAKGNILERFSAQQFPDLHSELNLSSLELGDSALYFCASSPSGIVNEQFFGPGTRLTVL.

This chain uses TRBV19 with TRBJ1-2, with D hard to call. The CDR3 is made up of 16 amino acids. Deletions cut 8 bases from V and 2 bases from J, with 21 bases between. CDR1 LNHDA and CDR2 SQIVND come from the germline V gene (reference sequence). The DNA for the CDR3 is TGTGCCAGTTCCAAGGTCGGTGCCAGCCTCAACTATGGCTACACCTTC. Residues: CASSKVGASLNYGYTF. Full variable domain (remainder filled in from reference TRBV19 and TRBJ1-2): DGGITQSPKYLFRKEGQNVTLSCEQNLNHDAMYWYRQDPGQGLRLIYYSQIVNDFQKGDIAEGYSVSREKKESFPLTVTSAQKNPTAFYLCASSKVGASLNYGYTFGSGTRLTVV.

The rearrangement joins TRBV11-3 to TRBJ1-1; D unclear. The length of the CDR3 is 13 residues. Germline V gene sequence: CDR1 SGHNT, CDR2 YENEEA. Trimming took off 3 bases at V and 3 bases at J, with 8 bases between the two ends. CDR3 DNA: TGTGCCAGCAGCTTGGTTGGTTACACTGAAGCTTTCTTT. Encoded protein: CASSLVGYTEAFF.

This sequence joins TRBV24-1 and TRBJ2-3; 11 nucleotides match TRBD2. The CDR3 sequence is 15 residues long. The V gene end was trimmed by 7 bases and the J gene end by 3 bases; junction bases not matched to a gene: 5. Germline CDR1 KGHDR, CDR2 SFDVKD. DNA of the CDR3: TGTGCCACCAGCCGGGCTAGCGGGGGGACAGATACGCAGTATTTT. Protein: CATSRASGGTDTQYF.

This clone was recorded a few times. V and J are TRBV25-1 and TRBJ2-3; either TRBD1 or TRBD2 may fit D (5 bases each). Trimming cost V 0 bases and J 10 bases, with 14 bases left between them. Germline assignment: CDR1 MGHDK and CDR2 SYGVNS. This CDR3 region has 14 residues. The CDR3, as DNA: TGTGCCAGCAGTGAATATGCGGGCAGGGTAGCGCAGTATTTT. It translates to CASSEYAGRVAQYF.

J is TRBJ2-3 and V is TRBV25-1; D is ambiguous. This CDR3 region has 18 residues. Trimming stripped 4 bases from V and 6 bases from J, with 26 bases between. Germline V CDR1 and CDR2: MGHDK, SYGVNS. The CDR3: CASSGEASWSFQVDTQYF. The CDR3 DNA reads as TGTGCCAGCAGTGGAGAAGCATCGTGGTCGTTTCAGGTTGATACGCAGTATTTT.

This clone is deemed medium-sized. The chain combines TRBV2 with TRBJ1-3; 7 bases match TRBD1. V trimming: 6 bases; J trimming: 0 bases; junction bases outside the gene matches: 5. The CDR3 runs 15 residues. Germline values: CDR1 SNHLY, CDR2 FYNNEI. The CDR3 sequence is CASRADRSSGNTIYF. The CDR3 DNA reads TGTGCCAGCAGAGCGGACAGGAGCTCTGGAAACACCATATATTTT. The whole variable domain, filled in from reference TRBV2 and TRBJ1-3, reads EPEVTQTPSHQVTQMGQEVILRCVPISNHLYFYWYRQILGQKVEFLVSFYNNEISEKSEIFDDQFSVERPDGSNFTLKIRSTKLEDSAMYFCASRADRSSGNTIYFGEGSWLTVV.

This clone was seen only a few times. The CDR3 sequence is CASSTGIGTNTGELFF. The CDR3 region has the DNA TGTGCCAGTAGTACCGGAATCGGGACCAACACCGGGGAGCTGTTTTTT. The chain uses TRBV19 and TRBJ2-2; D possibly matches TRBD1 or TRBD2 (5 bases each). Germline CDR1 LNHDA, CDR2 SQIVND (reference sequence). CDR3 length: 16 amino acids. The V and J ends lost 4 bases and 2 bases respectively, with 14 bases between them.

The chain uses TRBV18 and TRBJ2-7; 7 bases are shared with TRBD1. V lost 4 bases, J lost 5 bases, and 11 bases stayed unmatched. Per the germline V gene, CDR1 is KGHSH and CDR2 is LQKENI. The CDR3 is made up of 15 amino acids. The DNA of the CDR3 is TGTGCCAGCTCACAAAGTACAGGGGATTGGGACGAGCAGTACTTC. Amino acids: CASSQSTGDWDEQYF. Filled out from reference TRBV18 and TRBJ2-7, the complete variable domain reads NAGVMQNPRHLVRRRGQEARLRCSPMKGHSHVYWYRQLPEEGLKFMVYLQKENIIDESGMPKERFSAEFPKEGPSILRIQQVVRGDSAAYFCASSQSTGDWDEQYFGPGTRLTVT.

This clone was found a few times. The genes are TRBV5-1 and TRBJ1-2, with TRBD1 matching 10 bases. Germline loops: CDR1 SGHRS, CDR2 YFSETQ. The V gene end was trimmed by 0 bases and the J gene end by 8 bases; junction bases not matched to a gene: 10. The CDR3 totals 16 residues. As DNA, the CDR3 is TGCGCCAGCAGCTTGGAGGGACAGGGGACACCCCGGGGCTACACCTTC. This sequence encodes CASSLEGQGTPRGYTF.

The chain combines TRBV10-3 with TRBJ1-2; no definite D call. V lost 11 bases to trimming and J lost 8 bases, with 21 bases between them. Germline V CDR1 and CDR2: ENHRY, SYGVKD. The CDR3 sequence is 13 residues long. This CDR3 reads CAVSNRAEEGYTF. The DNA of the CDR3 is TGTGCCGTCTCAAACCGGGCCGAGGAGGGCTACACCTTC.

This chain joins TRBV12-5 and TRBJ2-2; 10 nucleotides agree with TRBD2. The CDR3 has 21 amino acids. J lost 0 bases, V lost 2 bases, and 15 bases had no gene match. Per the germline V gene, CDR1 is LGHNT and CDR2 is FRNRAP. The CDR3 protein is CASGLTPLRVAGGTNTGELFF. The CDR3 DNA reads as TGTGCTAGTGGTTTGACTCCCCTTCGGGTAGCGGGAGGAACGAACACCGGGGAGCTGTTTTTT.

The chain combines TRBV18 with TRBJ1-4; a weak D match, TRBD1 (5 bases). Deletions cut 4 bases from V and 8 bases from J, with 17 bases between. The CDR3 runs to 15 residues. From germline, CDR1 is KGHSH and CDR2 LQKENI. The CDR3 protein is CASSLSIGGREKLFF. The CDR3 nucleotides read TGTGCCAGCTCACTGTCCATCGGGGGTCGGGAAAAACTGTTTTTT.

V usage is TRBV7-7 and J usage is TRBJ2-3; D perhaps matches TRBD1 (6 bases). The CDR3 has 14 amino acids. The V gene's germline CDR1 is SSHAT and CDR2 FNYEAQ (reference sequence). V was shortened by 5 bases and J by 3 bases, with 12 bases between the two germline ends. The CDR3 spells CASSIDRLTDTQYF. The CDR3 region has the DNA TGTGCCAGCAGCATCGACAGGTTGACAGATACGCAGTATTTT.

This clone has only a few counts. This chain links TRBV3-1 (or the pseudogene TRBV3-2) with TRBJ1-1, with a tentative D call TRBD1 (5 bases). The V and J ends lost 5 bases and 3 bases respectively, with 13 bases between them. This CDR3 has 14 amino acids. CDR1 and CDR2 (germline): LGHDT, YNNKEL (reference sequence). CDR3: CASSFREGDTEAFF. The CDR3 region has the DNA TGTGCCAGCAGCTTCAGGGAAGGGGACACTGAAGCTTTCTTT.

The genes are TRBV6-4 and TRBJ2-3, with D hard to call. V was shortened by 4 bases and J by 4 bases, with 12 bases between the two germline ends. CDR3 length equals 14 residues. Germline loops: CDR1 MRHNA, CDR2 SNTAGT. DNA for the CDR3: TGTGCCAGCAGTGCCGGCCCAGTCTCAGATACGCAGTATTTT. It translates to CASSAGPVSDTQYF.

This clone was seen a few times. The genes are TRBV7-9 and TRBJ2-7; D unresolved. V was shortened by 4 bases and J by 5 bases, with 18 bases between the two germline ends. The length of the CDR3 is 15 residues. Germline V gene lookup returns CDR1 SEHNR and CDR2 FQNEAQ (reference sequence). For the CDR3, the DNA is TGTGCCAGCAGCTCCCCCGGGTCCTGGGTCCACGAGCAGTACTTC. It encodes CASSSPGSWVHEQYF.

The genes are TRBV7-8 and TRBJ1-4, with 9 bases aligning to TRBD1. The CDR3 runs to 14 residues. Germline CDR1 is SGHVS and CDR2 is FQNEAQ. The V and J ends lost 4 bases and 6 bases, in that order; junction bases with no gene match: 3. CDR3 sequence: CASSSGQGYEKLFF. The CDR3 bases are TGTGCCAGCAGCTCGGGACAGGGCTATGAAAAACTGTTTTTT.

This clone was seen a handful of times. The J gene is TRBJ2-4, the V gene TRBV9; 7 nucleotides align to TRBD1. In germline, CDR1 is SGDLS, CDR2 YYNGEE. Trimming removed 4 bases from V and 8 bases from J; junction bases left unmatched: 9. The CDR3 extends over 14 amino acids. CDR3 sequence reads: CASSLRTGFDIQYF. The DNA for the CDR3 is TGTGCCAGCAGCCTAAGGACAGGTTTTGACATTCAGTACTTC.

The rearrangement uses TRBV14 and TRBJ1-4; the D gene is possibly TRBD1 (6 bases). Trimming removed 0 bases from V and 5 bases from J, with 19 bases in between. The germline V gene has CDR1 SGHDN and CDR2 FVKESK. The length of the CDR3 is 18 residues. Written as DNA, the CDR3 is TGTGCCAGCAGCCAAGAGAGAGGGGGGCAAAAAGGAAATGAAAAACTGTTTTTT. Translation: CASSQERGGQKGNEKLFF.

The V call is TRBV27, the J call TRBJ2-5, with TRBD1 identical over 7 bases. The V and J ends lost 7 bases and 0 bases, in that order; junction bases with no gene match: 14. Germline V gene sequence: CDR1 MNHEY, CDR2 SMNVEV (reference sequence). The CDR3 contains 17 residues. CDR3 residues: CASTKTGSAQYQETQYF. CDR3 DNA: TGTGCCAGCACAAAGACAGGGTCGGCCCAATACCAAGAGACCCAGTACTTC.

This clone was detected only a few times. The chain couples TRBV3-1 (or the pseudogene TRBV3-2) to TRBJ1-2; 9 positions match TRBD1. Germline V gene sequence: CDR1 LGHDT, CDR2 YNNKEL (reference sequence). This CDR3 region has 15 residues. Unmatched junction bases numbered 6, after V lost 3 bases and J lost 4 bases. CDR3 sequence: CASSHLDRGGYGYTF. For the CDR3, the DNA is TGTGCCAGCAGCCATTTGGACAGGGGCGGCTATGGCTACACCTTC.